These T cell receptor beta chains were read from a single sample in a study of T cells in Graves' hyperthyroidism and ophthalmopathy. In TCRdb, the multiplex PCR reads were re-called with MiXCR into one record per CDR3 protein. This table has a few hundred thousand distinct CDR3 sequences, approximately 15% appearing once. Input material: blood. The source of these receptors is a woman in her late teens or twenties with Graves' hyperthyroidism. Both conserved end residues are trimmed from each CDR3. Size values are once, few and many counts, or a class for expanded clones, and some rows have none.

J gene,V gene,clone size,CDR3 protein
TRBJ1-1,TRBV12-3/TRBV12-4,NA,ASSIFRDGEAF
TRBJ2-7,TRBV19,many,ASSPRLAGGPSYEQY
TRBJ1-2,TRBV5-1,many,ASSLDGGYGYT
TRBJ2-3,TRBV27,many,ASSSVGDTQY
TRBJ1-4,TRBV6-1,few,ASFPGTSHNEKLF
TRBJ2-3,TRBV10-3,NA,AISLVGTDTQY
TRBJ2-4,TRBV20-1,few,SASRQGMRRNIQY
TRBJ2-7,TRBV3-1,many,ASSPRRAGATYEQY
TRBJ1-1,TRBV15,NA,ATSRAPTLNTEAF
TRBJ2-7,TRBV18,many,ASSPEKTSSYEQY
TRBJ2-1,TRBV7-2,many,ASSLRSSGHNEQF
TRBJ2-5,TRBV9,few,ASSGGDSSSPGETQY
TRBJ1-2,TRBV30,many,AWRDVYGYT
TRBJ2-2,TRBV27,NA,ASSLLQNTGELF
TRBJ1-2,TRBV28,many,ASSLPGQPTYGYT
TRBJ1-2,TRBV18,many,ASSPTQQGKYGYT
TRBJ2-7,TRBV5-4,many,ASGGGPSYEQY
TRBJ2-7,TRBV10-3,few,AISDLRTFTYEQY
TRBJ1-4,TRBV18,many,ASSLTGSNEKLF
TRBJ2-3,TRBV10-3,many,AISERRGGRTDTQY
TRBJ2-7,TRBV5-6,NA,ASSFWDINEQY
TRBJ2-7,TRBV3-1,NA,ASSQPRASGRGDEQY
TRBJ1-6,TRBV2,NA,ASKETDIITPLH
TRBJ1-1,TRBV20-1,many,SARDTVWGPNTEAF
TRBJ2-2,TRBV10-2,few,ASSESLFGELF
TRBJ2-7,TRBV5-6,many,ASSRRRYRGLREQY
TRBJ2-1,TRBV28,many,ASSLAGASYNEQF
TRBJ2-5,TRBV7-6,many,ASSLGSRVETQY
TRBJ2-1,TRBV6-2/TRBV6-3,few,ASSYTGTGSSYNEQF
TRBJ2-2,TRBV18,many,ASSPSPTGTWDTGELF
TRBJ2-5,TRBV20-1,many,SAQGQGAYLATETQY
TRBJ2-6,TRBV6-1,few,AITLDSGANVLT
TRBJ2-1,TRBV27,many,ASSLSKGSLDNEQF
TRBJ1-2,TRBV6-1,few,ASSTGGGRYGYT
TRBJ1-2,TRBV12-3/TRBV12-4,many,ATRPGLGGYT
TRBJ2-7,TRBV5-1,many,ASSLTAGKYEQY
TRBJ2-5,TRBV12-3/TRBV12-4,once,ASSLIGTSGKGETQY
TRBJ2-7,TRBV6-1,many,ASTARTGSTYEQY
TRBJ2-5,TRBV29-1,many,SATLPQETQY
TRBJ1-3,TRBV5-4,NA,ASSWGTGGGNTIY
TRBJ2-2,TRBV19,NA,ASSTGTGSNTGELF
TRBJ1-2,TRBV5-1,many,ASSLARDRTSRGYGYT
TRBJ2-5,TRBV6-1,many,ASSEVTYTPQETQY
TRBJ2-7,TRBV4-1,many,ASSHGWSYEQY
TRBJ2-6,TRBV7-6,NA,ASSFLPEATGNSGANVLT
TRBJ1-2,TRBV7-6,NA,ASGSEAYGYT
TRBJ2-3,TRBV19,few,ASSGWTSGDTDTQY
TRBJ1-1,TRBV20-1,NA,SARDGTQNTEAF
TRBJ2-1,TRBV30,NA,AWDETSGRGNEQF
TRBJ1-2,TRBV2,many,ASGQGRNGYT